The 25 T cell receptor beta chains below all came from one sample that was sequenced in a study of Graves' ophthalmopathy and Graves' hyperthyroidism. For repertoire sequencing, the TCR beta CDR3 regions were amplified from RNA transcripts. After a first-round RT-PCR with HTBI primers, a second-round multiplex PCR was run. TCRdb re-called the multiplex PCR reads with MiXCR, one entry per CDR3 protein. This table has 600,000 to 650,000 distinct CDR3 sequences, about 24% appearing once. Material for sequencing was peripheral blood. The receptors were gathered from a woman younger than 30 with stable Graves' hyperthyroidism. Some clones in this sample may be carry-over from other donors' samples.

This clonotype occurred many times. This chain joins TRBV5-1 and TRBJ1-1, with D unresolved. Germline lookup yields CDR1 SGHRS and CDR2 YFSETQ. Trimming left V 2 bases short and J 4 bases short, with 15 bases between. The CDR3 is made up of 15 amino acids. Here the CDR3 DNA reads TGCGCCAGCAGCTTCGAGGGTGGGGATGTCACTGAAGCTTTCTTT. Protein product: CASSFEGGDVTEAFF. The variable domain in full, completed from reference TRBV5-1 and TRBJ1-1, reads KAGVTQTPRYLIKTRGQQVTLSCSPISGHRSVSWYQQTPGQGLQFLFEYFSETQRNKGNFPGRFSGRQFSNSRSEMNVSTLELGDSALYLCASSFEGGDVTEAFFGQGTRLTVV.

This clonotype has at least ten counts. The CDR3: CASSAPGELFF. DNA of the CDR3: TGTGCCAGCAGCGCCCCAGGGGAGCTGTTTTTT. The chain uses TRBV9 and TRBJ2-2; D remains unclear. The CDR3 loop spans 11 amino acids. V was shortened by 3 bases and J by 8 bases, with 5 bases between the two germline ends. Germline lookup yields CDR1 SGDLS and CDR2 YYNGEE.

This clonotype was observed a handful of times. A junction end diverges from the germline sequence, so it may reflect a read error. The rearrangement uses TRBV7-8 and TRBJ1-6; maybe TRBD1 (5 bases). This CDR3 spans 13 amino acids. From germline, CDR1 is SGHVS and CDR2 FQNEAQ. The CDR3 sequence: CASGKGPGSHLHF. Written as DNA, the CDR3 is TGTGCCAGCGGCAAGGGGCCGGGCTCACACCTCCACTTT. The full variable domain, its missing parts supplied by reference TRBV7-8 and TRBJ1-6, is GAGVSQSPRYKVAKRGQDVALRCDPISGHVSLFWYQQALGQGPEFLTYFQNEAQLDKSGLPSDRFFAERPEGSVSTLKIQRTQQEDSAVYLCASGKGPGSHLHFGNGTRLTVT.

The chain couples TRBV20-1 to TRBJ1-5, with 7 nucleotides matching TRBD1. The ends lost 5 bases at V and 3 bases at J; junction bases unmatched: 4. The CDR3 extends over 13 amino acids. Germline values: CDR1 DFQATT, CDR2 SNEGSKA (reference sequence). The CDR3: CSAPQGYNQPQHF. The CDR3, as DNA: TGCAGTGCTCCACAGGGGTACAATCAGCCCCAGCATTTT.

This clonotype was recorded many times. The gene calls are TRBV2 and TRBJ1-1; D gene uncertain. Germline-derived CDR1 and CDR2 are SNHLY and FYNNEI. Trimming removed 4 bases from V and 6 bases from J, with 6 bases in between. The CDR3 length is 11 residues. The CDR3 DNA reads as TGTGCCAGCAGTGGGGTTCCTGAAGCTTTCTTT. This sequence encodes CASSGVPEAFF.

This clonotype was observed at least ten times. This chain joins TRBV12-3 or TRBV12-4 and TRBJ1-6, with D possibly matching TRBD1 (5 bases). Trimming stripped 5 bases from V and 5 bases from J, with 10 bases between. The CDR3 covers 14 residues. The chain's CDR3 is CASSLRQNNSPLHF. In nucleotides, the CDR3 is TGTGCCAGCAGTCTCCGACAGAATAATTCACCCCTCCACTTT.

This clonotype has only one observation. The rearrangement joins TRBV12-3 or TRBV12-4 to TRBJ2-2; D remains unclear. The CDR3 spans 15 residues. V was pared by 7 bases and J by 0 bases, with 12 bases between. The CDR3 here is CASTGWVANTGELFF. The CDR3 DNA reads TGTGCCAGCACAGGATGGGTGGCGAACACCGGGGAGCTGTTTTTT.

This clonotype has a count of ten or more. This sequence joins TRBV19 and TRBJ1-2; TRBD1 aligns across 7 bases. The germline V gene has CDR1 LNHDA and CDR2 SQIVND (reference sequence). The CDR3 covers 16 residues. V trimming: 7 bases; J trimming: 0 bases; junction bases outside the gene matches: 11. The CDR3 DNA reads TGTGCCAGTAAGCGGGACCGGGACAGCTCTAACTATGGCTACACCTTC. Its translation: CASKRDRDSSNYGYTF. The variable domain in full, with the rest retrieved from reference TRBV19 and TRBJ1-2, is DGGITQSPKYLFRKEGQNVTLSCEQNLNHDAMYWYRQDPGQGLRLIYYSQIVNDFQKGDIAEGYSVSREKKESFPLTVTSAQKNPTAFYLCASKRDRDSSNYGYTFGSGTRLTVV.

In nucleotides, the CDR3 is TGTGCCAGCAGCTTGGTTGATTCGCCGAACACTGAAGCTTTCTTT. This encodes CASSLVDSPNTEAFF. This chain joins TRBV5-4 and TRBJ1-1; no clear D gene. V lost 0 bases, J lost 1 base, and 10 bases lay in between. Germline lookup yields CDR1 SGHNT and CDR2 YYREEE (reference sequence). This CDR3 region has 15 residues.

This clonotype came up a few times. The J gene is TRBJ1-1, the V gene TRBV25-1; D is ambiguous. The CDR3 covers 13 residues. With 7 bases removed from V and 4 bases from J, the gap between germline ends came to 13 bases. Germline values: CDR1 MGHDK, CDR2 SYGVNS. The DNA of the CDR3 is TGTGCCAGCATGCCGGGATCAGCCACTGAAGCTTTCTTT. Translation: CASMPGSATEAFF.

The sample holds many counts of this clonotype. J is TRBJ2-7 and V is TRBV2; 8 nucleotides match TRBD1. CDR3 length: 18 residues. Germline lookup yields CDR1 SNHLY and CDR2 FYNNEI. J gave up 1 base and V 2 bases, and 13 bases lay outside the gene matches. CDR3 sequence reads: CASSELPGQAFGSYEQYF. CDR3 DNA: TGTGCCAGCAGTGAACTACCGGGACAGGCGTTCGGGTCCTACGAGCAGTACTTC.

This sequence joins TRBV24-1 and TRBJ2-2; no reliable D call. The germline V gene has CDR1 KGHDR and CDR2 SFDVKD. CDR3 length equals 14 residues. Trimming removed 6 bases from V and 2 bases from J, with 9 bases in between. The CDR3 sequence is CATSRRGNTGELFF. The CDR3 DNA reads TGTGCCACCAGTCGAAGAGGTAACACCGGGGAGCTGTTTTTT.

This clonotype was detected ten times or more. The V and J genes are TRBV6-1 and TRBJ1-6, with D maybe TRBD1 (6 bases). The CDR3 is made up of 14 amino acids. The germline gives CDR1 MNHNS, CDR2 SASEGT. V shed 5 bases and J shed 6 bases, with 11 bases lying between them. CDR3 in DNA: TGTGCCAGCAGTCCGGGGGCGGGTAATTCACCCCTCCACTTT. Its protein is CASSPGAGNSPLHF.

This clonotype was seen at least ten times. The chain joins TRBV6-2 or TRBV6-3 to TRBJ1-1; no clear D gene. The CDR3 totals 17 residues. Germline CDR1 and CDR2: MNHEY and SVGEGT. Deletions cut 3 bases from V and 0 bases from J, with 17 bases between. The CDR3 is CASSYNDTYQMNTEAFF. The DNA for the CDR3 is TGTGCCAGCAGTTATAACGACACCTACCAGATGAACACTGAAGCTTTCTTT.

Remarks on this clonotype: This may arise from a read error, as a much more abundant clone is one base away. This rearrangement joins TRBV6-1 to TRBJ2-4, with D unclear. Germline V gene data show CDR1 as MNHNS and CDR2 as SASEGT. This CDR3 comprises 13 residues. CDR3 nucleotides: TGTGCCAGCAGTGTCGCCCGATCCCCTAGACGCGACTTC. Its protein product is CASSVARSPRRDF.

In this sample, this clonotype turned up a few times. The V and J genes are TRBV6-1 and TRBJ1-5; tentatively, D is TRBD1 (5 bases). Germline values: CDR1 MNHNS, CDR2 SASEGT. Trimming stripped 8 bases from V and 7 bases from J, with 18 bases between. This CDR3 region has 14 residues. The CDR3 protein is CASEKGGGWQPQHF. The CDR3 DNA is TGTGCCAGCGAAAAAGGTGGGGGTTGGCAGCCCCAGCATTTT.

There are many counts of this clonotype. The rearrangement links TRBV28 to TRBJ1-1; tentative D call: TRBD1 (5 bases). Trimming removed 7 bases from V and 3 bases from J, with 12 bases in between. Germline CDR1 is MDHEN and CDR2 is SYDVKM. CDR3 length equals 13 residues. CDR3 in DNA: TGTGCCAGCATCCGCAGGGTCTACACTGAAGCTTTCTTT. Translating it yields CASIRRVYTEAFF.

This clonotype was detected ten times or more. This rearrangement joins TRBV5-1 to TRBJ1-2, with D possibly being TRBD1 (5 bases). Per the germline V gene, CDR1 is SGHRS and CDR2 is YFSETQ. Trimming pared 4 bases from V and 2 bases from J, leaving 6 bases between. The CDR3 is made up of 12 amino acids. This chain's CDR3 is CASSRDNYGYTF. The CDR3 DNA reads as TGCGCCAGCAGCCGGGACAACTATGGCTACACCTTC. The variable domain in full, with the rest retrieved from reference TRBV5-1 and TRBJ1-2, is KAGVTQTPRYLIKTRGQQVTLSCSPISGHRSVSWYQQTPGQGLQFLFEYFSETQRNKGNFPGRFSGRQFSNSRSEMNVSTLELGDSALYLCASSRDNYGYTFGSGTRLTVV.

This rearrangement joins TRBV12-3 or TRBV12-4 to TRBJ2-7; TRBD1 or TRBD2 may be the D gene (6 bases each). The V gene lost 3 bases and the J gene lost 3 bases, with 12 bases spanning the gap. The CDR3 is made up of 14 amino acids. CDR3 protein: CASSFVGGYYEQYF. CDR3 sequence (DNA): TGTGCCAGCAGTTTCGTCGGGGGCTACTACGAGCAGTACTTC.

This clonotype occurred many times. J is TRBJ2-7 and V is TRBV12-3 or TRBV12-4; perhaps D is TRBD1 or TRBD2 (7 bases each). There are 13 residues in the CDR3. Trimming took off 7 bases at V and 9 bases at J, with 19 bases between the two ends. CDR3 sequence (DNA): TGTGCCAGCAAGATGGACAGGCCGGGGGGGCAGTACTTC. Its translation is CASKMDRPGGQYF.

J is TRBJ1-2 and V is TRBV28; tentative D call: TRBD1 (6 bases). The CDR3 loop spans 15 amino acids. The V end was cut by 5 bases, the J end by 1 base, with 14 bases between. CDR1 and CDR2 (germline): MDHEN, SYDVKM. The CDR3 is CASSTPDSFNYGYTF. CDR3 nucleotide sequence: TGTGCCAGCAGTACCCCGGACAGCTTTAACTATGGCTACACCTTC.

In its sample, this clonotype was seen many times. V usage is TRBV28 and J usage is TRBJ2-7; the D is unclear. Germline CDR1 and CDR2: MDHEN and SYDVKM. V dropped 6 bases and J dropped 5 bases, with 17 bases sitting between them. This CDR3 region has 14 residues. CDR3 sequence: CASRGSPSVHEQYF. The CDR3 nucleotides are TGTGCCAGCAGGGGGTCCCCGAGTGTCCACGAGCAGTACTTC.

This clonotype has ten or more counts. The chain has TRBV6-5 and TRBJ2-7, with 10 bases matching TRBD1. The V gene's germline CDR1 is MNHEY and CDR2 SVGAGI. With 4 bases clipped from V and 5 bases from J, the junction kept 8 bases outside the gene matches. This CDR3 spans 15 amino acids. The CDR3 DNA sequence: TGTGCCAGCAGTTTCACGACAGGGGGCTACAACGAGCAGTACTTC. Its protein is CASSFTTGGYNEQYF.

This chain joins TRBV12-3 or TRBV12-4 and TRBJ2-2, with 11 bases matching TRBD2. This CDR3 is built from 16 residues. V was pared by 5 bases and J by 1 base, with 3 bases of the junction left unmatched. Here the CDR3 DNA reads TGTGCCAGCAGTCCGGGGACTAGCGGGAACACCGGGGAGCTGTTTTTT. This encodes CASSPGTSGNTGELFF.

This clonotype was found many times. The chain joins TRBV5-1 to TRBJ2-7; tentatively, D is TRBD2 (5 bases). The CDR3 consists of 14 residues. V was clipped by 4 bases and J by 6 bases, with 17 bases between them. Germline CDR1 is SGHRS and CDR2 is YFSETQ. CDR3 nucleotide sequence: TGCGCCAGCAGCCAGGACTTCCCTCGGTCCGAGCAGTACTTC. Amino acids: CASSQDFPRSEQYF.